This is a list of T cell receptor beta chains from one sample in a study of T cell changes during pregnancy in multiple sclerosis. Only in-frame clones appear in the TCRdb table, and some are missing; sequencing was by immunoSEQ multiplex PCR. This table has about 98,000 clones, 92% appearing once. This specimen was peripheral blood, taken after pregnancy. These receptors were taken from a female donor in good health, enrolled as a control in a pregnancy study. Each CDR3 is given with its conserved first and last residue. The D gene is left open where the match is weak. The listing skips clone size in some rows; elsewhere it reads once, few, many or a size class.

TRBV27	.	TRBJ2-1	.	CASSFPPLGGDNEQFF	TGTGCCAGCAGTTTTCCCCCCTTAGGGGGAGACAATGAGCAGTTCTTC
TRBV2	.	TRBJ2-1	.	CASSPRGRGEQFF	TGTGCCAGCTCCCCCCGCGGGCGGGGTGAGCAGTTCTTC
TRBV5-8	.	TRBJ1-4	.	CASSSRQPTDEKLFF	TGTGCCAGCAGCTCGCGACAGCCAACGGATGAAAAACTGTTTTTT
TRBV27	.	TRBJ2-2	TRBD2	CASTTPAGRGTTGELFF	TGTGCCAGCACCACCCCGGCCGGGAGGGGGACAACCGGGGAGCTGTTTTTT
TRBV4-1	.	TRBJ1-4	.	CASSPPTGTNEKLFF	TGCGCCAGCAGCCCTCCGACAGGAACTAATGAAAAACTGTTTTTT
TRBV19	.	TRBJ1-6	.	CASATGEELHF	TGTGCCAGTGCCACAGGCGAGGAGCTCCACTTT
TRBV29-1	.	TRBJ2-1	TRBD1	CSVDRTGLGNEQFF	TGCAGCGTTGACAGGACAGGGCTGGGCAATGAGCAGTTCTTC
TRBV19	once	TRBJ2-7	TRBD2	CASSHRGGSSYEQYF	TGTGCCAGTAGCCACCGCGGGGGAAGCTCCTACGAGCAGTACTTC
TRBV9	.	TRBJ2-5	.	CASSVVGETQYF	TGTGCCAGCAGCGTAGTCGGGGAGACCCAGTACTTC
TRBV10-3	.	TRBJ1-2	.	CAISEYRQENYGYTF	TGTGCCATCAGTGAGTATCGTCAGGAAAACTATGGCTACACCTTC
TRBV19	.	TRBJ1-2	TRBD1	CASLRTGRNNYGYTF	TGTGCCAGCCTCCGGACAGGGCGGAATAACTATGGCTACACCTTC
TRBV2	few	TRBJ1-2	.	CASRTSYGYTF	TGTGCCAGCAGGACAAGCTATGGCTACACCTTC
TRBV30	.	TRBJ2-1	TRBD2	CAWTRGGRGEQFF	TGTGCCTGGACCCGGGGGGGCCGTGGAGAGCAGTTCTTC
TRBV11-1	.	TRBJ2-6	TRBD1	CASSNSGQAGANVLTF	TGTGCCAGCTCCAACTCAGGACAGGCTGGGGCCAACGTCCTGACTTTC
TRBV9	.	TRBJ2-3	.	CASSPGGSTDTQYF	TGTGCCAGCAGCCCCGGGGGTAGCACAGATACGCAGTATTTT
TRBV7-9	.	TRBJ2-7	TRBD1	CASSSDRASYEQYF	TGTGCCAGCAGCTCTGACAGGGCCTCCTACGAGCAGTACTTC
TRBV6-5	.	TRBJ2-7	.	CASSPLYEQYF	TGTGCCAGCAGTCCCCTATACGAGCAGTACTTC
TRBV9	.	TRBJ2-5	.	CASSLGVGEETQYF	TGTGCCAGCAGCTTGGGTGTCGGGGAGGAGACCCAGTACTTC
TRBV7-2	.	TRBJ2-5	.	CASSLVAVQETQYF	TGTGCCAGCAGCTTAGTTGCAGTCCAAGAGACCCAGTACTTC
TRBV6-5	.	TRBJ2-7	TRBD2	CASSYSASGSSYEQYF	TGTGCCAGCAGTTACTCGGCTAGCGGGTCCTCCTACGAGCAGTACTTC
TRBV20-1	.	TRBJ2-7	.	CSARSGYEQYF	TGCAGTGCTAGAAGCGGCTACGAGCAGTACTTC
TRBV2	.	TRBJ2-7	TRBD2	CASSEELAGGPLLYEQYF	TGTGCCAGCAGTGAAGAGCTAGCGGGGGGGCCACTCCTCTACGAGCAGTACTTC
TRBV2	.	TRBJ1-6	TRBD1	CASSETTGGAPLHF	TGTGCCAGCAGTGAGACAACAGGGGGCGCGCCCCTCCACTTT
TRBV5-1	.	TRBJ2-3	.	CASGTEGTDTQYF	TGCGCCAGCGGCACCGAAGGCACAGATACGCAGTATTTT
TRBV7-6	.	TRBJ1-4	.	CASSLALSPNEKLFF	TGTGCCAGCAGCTTAGCGCTAAGCCCCAATGAAAAACTGTTTTTT
TRBV5-4	.	TRBJ2-5	.	CASSLGPLETQYF	TGTGCCAGCAGCTTGGGGCCCTTGGAGACCCAGTACTTC
TRBV4-1	.	TRBJ1-2	TRBD1	CASQGQNEGYTF	TGCGCCAGCCAGGGACAGAATGAGGGCTACACCTTC
TRBV29-1	.	TRBJ2-1	.	CSVVTSRNEQFF	TGCAGCGTTGTGACATCCCGGAATGAGCAGTTCTTC
TRBV10-3	once	TRBJ1-2	.	CATQRQVPFGYGYTF	TGTGCCACTCAGAGACAGGTACCGTTTGGCTATGGCTACACCTTC
TRBV29-1	.	TRBJ2-1	TRBD2	CSVVSSGHNEQFF	TGCAGCGTTGTTTCTAGCGGACACAATGAGCAGTTCTTC
TRBV27	once	TRBJ2-7	.	CASSLFGQGLEQYF	TGTGCCAGCAGTTTGTTCGGGCAGGGGTTGGAGCAGTACTTC
TRBV28	.	TRBJ1-1	.	CASRLGLNTEAFF	TGTGCCAGCAGACTAGGATTGAACACTGAAGCTTTCTTT
TRBV27	.	TRBJ1-2	.	CASLSGDGYTF	TGTGCCAGCCTGTCGGGGGATGGCTACACCTTC
TRBV27	.	TRBJ1-2	.	CASSLFRGWGYTF	TGTGCCAGCAGTTTATTCAGGGGTTGGGGCTACACCTTC
TRBV5-6	.	TRBJ2-3	.	CASSFETDTQYF	TGTGCCAGCAGCTTCGAGACAGATACGCAGTATTTT
TRBV15	.	TRBJ1-1	.	CATSRVQNTEAFF	TGTGCCACCAGCAGAGTACAGAACACTGAAGCTTTCTTT
TRBV6-5	.	TRBJ1-5	TRBD1	CASSGTVNQPQHF	TGTGCCAGCAGTGGGACAGTCAATCAGCCCCAGCATTTT
TRBV4-1	.	TRBJ2-3	TRBD1	CASSHGDRPSSTDTQYF	TGCGCCAGCAGCCATGGGGACAGGCCATCCAGCACAGATACGCAGTATTTT
TRBV5-1	.	TRBJ2-6	TRBD1	CASSLPRGSPGANVLTF	TGCGCCAGCAGCCTACCCAGGGGGAGTCCTGGGGCCAACGTCCTGACTTTC
TRBV10-3	.	TRBJ1-1	.	CAISESGGNTEAFF	TGTGCCATCAGCGAATCGGGGGGGAACACTGAAGCTTTCTTT
TRBV27	.	TRBJ1-1	.	CASSLKAFAEAFF	TGTGCCAGCAGTTTAAAAGCTTTCGCTGAAGCTTTCTTT
TRBV30	.	TRBJ2-5	.	CAWSVQGMETQYF	TGTGCCTGGAGTGTACAGGGTATGGAGACCCAGTACTTC
TRBV19	.	TRBJ2-6	TRBD1	CASKITGTGLGANVLTF	TGTGCCAGTAAGATTACCGGGACAGGGCTCGGGGCCAACGTCCTGACTTTC
TRBV5-8	.	TRBJ1-2	.	CASSLLQGNLYTF	TGTGCCAGCAGCTTGCTACAGGGAAATCTCTACACCTTC
TRBV27	.	TRBJ2-5	TRBD2	CASSFQLAGAQYF	TGTGCCAGCAGTTTTCAACTAGCGGGAGCCCAGTACTTC
TRBV18	.	TRBJ1-2	.	CASSPGPTGDYGYTF	TGTGCCAGCTCACCCGGACCAACGGGGGACTATGGCTACACCTTC
TRBV28	.	TRBJ2-7	.	CASSFGLTFTYEQYF	TGTGCCAGCAGTTTCGGTCTGACTTTTACCTACGAGCAGTACTTC
TRBV2	.	TRBJ2-5	.	CASSEARSGRTETQYF	TGTGCCAGCAGTGAAGCGCGTTCAGGGAGGACGGAGACCCAGTACTTC
TRBV2	.	TRBJ2-5	TRBD1	CASSARDRVYQETQYF	TGTGCCAGCAGTGCGAGGGACAGGGTGTATCAAGAGACCCAGTACTTC
TRBV5-1	.	TRBJ2-3	.	CASSFSGGAADTQYF	TGCGCCAGCAGCTTTAGCGGAGGAGCCGCAGATACGCAGTATTTT
TRBV11-2	.	TRBJ2-2	.	CASSLGLPGTGELFF	TGTGCCAGCAGCTTAGGACTCCCGGGGACCGGGGAGCTGTTTTTT
TRBV27	.	TRBJ1-6	.	CASSLEGGRGSYNSPLHF	TGTGCCAGCAGTTTAGAGGGGGGGAGAGGCTCCTATAATTCACCCCTCCACTTT
TRBV6-1	.	TRBJ1-1	.	CASSDRGADTEAFF	TGTGCCAGCAGTGATCGGGGGGCCGACACTGAAGCTTTCTTT
TRBV2	.	TRBJ1-2	.	CASSENGGATYGYTF	TGTGCCAGCAGTGAAAATGGCGGGGCCACCTATGGCTACACCTTC
TRBV7-9	few	TRBJ1-1	.	CASSLGYSSGAFF	TGTGCCAGCAGCCTCGGATACTCCTCCGGGGCTTTCTTT
TRBV7-9	.	TRBJ2-5	.	CASSSRQDQETQYF	TGTGCCAGCAGCTCCAGACAGGATCAAGAGACCCAGTACTTC
TRBV19	once	TRBJ2-2	.	CASSTRTGELFF	TGTGCCAGTAGTACCCGCACCGGGGAGCTGTTTTTT